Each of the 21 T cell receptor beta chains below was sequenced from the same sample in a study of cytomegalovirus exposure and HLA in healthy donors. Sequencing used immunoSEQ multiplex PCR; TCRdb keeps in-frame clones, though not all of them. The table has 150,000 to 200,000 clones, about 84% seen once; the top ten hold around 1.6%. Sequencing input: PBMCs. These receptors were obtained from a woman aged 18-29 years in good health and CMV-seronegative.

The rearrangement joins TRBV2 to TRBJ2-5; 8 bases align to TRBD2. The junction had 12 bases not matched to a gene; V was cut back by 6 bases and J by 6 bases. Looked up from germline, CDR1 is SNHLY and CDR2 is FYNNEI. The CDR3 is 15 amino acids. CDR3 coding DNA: TGTGCCAGCAGCGAAATACAAAGCGGGAGTAAGACCCAGTACTTC. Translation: CASSEIQSGSKTQYF.

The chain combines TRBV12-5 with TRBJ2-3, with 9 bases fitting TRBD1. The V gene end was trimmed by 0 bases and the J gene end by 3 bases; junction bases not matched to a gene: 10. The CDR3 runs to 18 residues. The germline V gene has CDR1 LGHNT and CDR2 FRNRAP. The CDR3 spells CASGLVIGPQGATDTQYF. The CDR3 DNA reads TGTGCTAGTGGTTTGGTGATCGGACCACAGGGGGCTACAGATACGCAGTATTTT.

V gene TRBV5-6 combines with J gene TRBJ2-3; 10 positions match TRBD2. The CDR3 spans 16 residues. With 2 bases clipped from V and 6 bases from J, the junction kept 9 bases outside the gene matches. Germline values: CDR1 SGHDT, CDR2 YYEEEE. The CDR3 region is CASSFLSGGPGDTQYF. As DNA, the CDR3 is TGTGCCAGCAGCTTCCTTAGCGGGGGGCCGGGGGATACGCAGTATTTT. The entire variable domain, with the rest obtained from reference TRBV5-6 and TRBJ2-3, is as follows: DAGVTQSPTHLIKTRGQQVTLRCSPKSGHDTVSWYQQALGQGPQFIFQYYEEEERQRGNFPDRFSGHQFPNYSSELNVNALLLGDSALYLCASSFLSGGPGDTQYFGPGTRLTVL.

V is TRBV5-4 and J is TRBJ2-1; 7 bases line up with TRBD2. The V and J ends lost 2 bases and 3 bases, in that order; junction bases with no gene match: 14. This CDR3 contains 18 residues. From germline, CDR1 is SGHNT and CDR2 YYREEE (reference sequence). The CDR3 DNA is TGTGCCAGCAGCTTCTACGCGGGAGTCTTCTTGAACTACAATGAGCAGTTCTTC. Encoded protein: CASSFYAGVFLNYNEQFF. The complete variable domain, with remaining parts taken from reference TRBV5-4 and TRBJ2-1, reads ETGVTQSPTHLIKTRGQQVTLRCSSQSGHNTVSWYQQALGQGPQFIFQYYREEENGRGNFPPRFSGLQFPNYSSELNVNALELDDSALYLCASSFYAGVFLNYNEQFFGPGTRLTVL.

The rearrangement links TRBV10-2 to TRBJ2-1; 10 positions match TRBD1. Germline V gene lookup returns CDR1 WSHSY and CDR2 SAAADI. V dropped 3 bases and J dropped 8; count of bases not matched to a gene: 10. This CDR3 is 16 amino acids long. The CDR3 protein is CASSDGSGQGGDEQFF. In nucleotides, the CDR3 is TGCGCCAGCAGTGATGGTTCCGGACAGGGGGGCGATGAGCAGTTCTTC.

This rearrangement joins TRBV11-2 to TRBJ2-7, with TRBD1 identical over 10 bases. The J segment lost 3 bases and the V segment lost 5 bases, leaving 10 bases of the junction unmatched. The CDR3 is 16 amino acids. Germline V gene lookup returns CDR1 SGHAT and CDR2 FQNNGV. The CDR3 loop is CASSEGRGQGHYEQYF. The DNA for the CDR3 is TGTGCCAGCAGCGAAGGTCGGGGACAGGGGCACTACGAGCAGTACTTC.

CDR3: CASSGETGREEQYF. The CDR3 DNA follows: TGCGCCAGCAGCGGCGAGACAGGGCGTGAGGAGCAGTACTTC. The rearrangement joins TRBV5-1 to TRBJ2-7; TRBD1 agrees at 7 bases. CDR3 length: 14 amino acids. The V segment lost 4 bases and the J segment 7 bases; nucleotides outside the gene matches: 11. Germline CDR1 reads SGHRS; CDR2 reads YFSETQ.

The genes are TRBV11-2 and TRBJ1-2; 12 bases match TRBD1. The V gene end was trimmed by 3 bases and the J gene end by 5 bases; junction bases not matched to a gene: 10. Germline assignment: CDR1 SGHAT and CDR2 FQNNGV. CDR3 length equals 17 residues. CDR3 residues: CASSLGTGGPWLYGYTF. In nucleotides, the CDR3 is TGTGCCAGCAGCTTGGGGACAGGGGGCCCCTGGCTGTATGGCTACACCTTC.

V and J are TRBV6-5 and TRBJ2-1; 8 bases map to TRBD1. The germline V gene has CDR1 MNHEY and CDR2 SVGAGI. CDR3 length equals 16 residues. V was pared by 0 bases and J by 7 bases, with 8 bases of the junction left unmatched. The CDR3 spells CASSYSPTGGHNEQFF. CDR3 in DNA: TGTGCCAGCAGTTACTCTCCTACAGGGGGGCATAATGAGCAGTTCTTC.

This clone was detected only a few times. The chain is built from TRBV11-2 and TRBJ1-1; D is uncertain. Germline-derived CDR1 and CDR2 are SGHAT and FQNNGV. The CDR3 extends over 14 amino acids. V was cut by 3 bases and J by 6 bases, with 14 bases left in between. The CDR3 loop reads CASSFDRRRAEAFF. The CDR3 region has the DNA TGTGCCAGCAGCTTCGACCGTAGGAGAGCTGAAGCTTTCTTT. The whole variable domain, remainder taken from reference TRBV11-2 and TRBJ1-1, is EAGVAQSPRYKIIEKRQSVAFWCNPISGHATLYWYQQILGQGPKLLIQFQNNGVVDDSQLPKDRFSAERLKGVDSTLKIQPAKLEDSAVYLCASSFDRRRAEAFFGQGTRLTVV.

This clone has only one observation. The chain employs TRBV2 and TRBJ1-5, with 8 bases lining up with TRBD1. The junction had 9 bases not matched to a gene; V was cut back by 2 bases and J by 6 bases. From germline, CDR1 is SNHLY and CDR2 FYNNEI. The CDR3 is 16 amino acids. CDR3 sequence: CASSELGQGAGQPQHF. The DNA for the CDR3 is TGTGCCAGCAGTGAATTGGGGCAGGGGGCGGGTCAGCCCCAGCATTTT.

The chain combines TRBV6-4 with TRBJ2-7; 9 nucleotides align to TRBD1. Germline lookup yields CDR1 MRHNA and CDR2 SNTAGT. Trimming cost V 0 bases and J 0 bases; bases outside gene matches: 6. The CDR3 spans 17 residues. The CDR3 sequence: CASSDSDRGALSYEQYF. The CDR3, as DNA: TGTGCCAGCAGTGACTCAGACAGGGGGGCCCTCTCCTACGAGCAGTACTTC.

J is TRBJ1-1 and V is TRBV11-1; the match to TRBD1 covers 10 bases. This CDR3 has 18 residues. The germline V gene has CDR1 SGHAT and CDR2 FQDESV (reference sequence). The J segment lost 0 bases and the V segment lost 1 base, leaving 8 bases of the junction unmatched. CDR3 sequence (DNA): TGTGCCAGCAGCTTAGACACCGGGACAGGGGCTTTGAACACTGAAGCTTTCTTT. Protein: CASSLDTGTGALNTEAFF.

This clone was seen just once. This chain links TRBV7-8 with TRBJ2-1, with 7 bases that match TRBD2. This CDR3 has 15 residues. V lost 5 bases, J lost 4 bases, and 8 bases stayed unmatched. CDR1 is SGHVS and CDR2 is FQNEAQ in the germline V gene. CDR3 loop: CASSPAGTNYNEQFF. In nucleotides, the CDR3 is TGTGCCAGCAGCCCGGCCGGGACTAATTACAATGAGCAGTTCTTC. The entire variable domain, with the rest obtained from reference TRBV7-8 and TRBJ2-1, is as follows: GAGVSQSPRYKVAKRGQDVALRCDPISGHVSLFWYQQALGQGPEFLTYFQNEAQLDKSGLPSDRFFAERPEGSVSTLKIQRTQQEDSAVYLCASSPAGTNYNEQFFGPGTRLTVL.

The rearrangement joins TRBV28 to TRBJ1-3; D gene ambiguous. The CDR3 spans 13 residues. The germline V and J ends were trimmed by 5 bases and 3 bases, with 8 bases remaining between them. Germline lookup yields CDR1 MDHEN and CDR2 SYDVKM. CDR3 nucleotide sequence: TGTGCCAGCAGTGAAAACTATGGAAACACCATATATTTT. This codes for CASSENYGNTIYF.

The CDR3 region is CASSQGLAGGNPDTQYF. For the CDR3, the DNA is TGCGCCAGCAGCCAAGGACTAGCGGGAGGGAACCCAGATACGCAGTATTTT. V gene TRBV4-1 combines with J gene TRBJ2-3, with 14 bases fitting TRBD2. This CDR3 region has 17 residues. The junction had 4 bases not matched to a gene; V was cut back by 1 base and J by 4 bases. Germline CDR1 and CDR2: MGHRA and YSYEKL.

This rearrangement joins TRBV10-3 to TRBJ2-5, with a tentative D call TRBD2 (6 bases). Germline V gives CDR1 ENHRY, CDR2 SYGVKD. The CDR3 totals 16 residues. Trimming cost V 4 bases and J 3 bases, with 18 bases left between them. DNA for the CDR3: TGTGCCATCAGTGGAAGTCAGGCATTAGCGGAAGAGACCCAGTACTTC. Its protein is CAISGSQALAEETQYF.

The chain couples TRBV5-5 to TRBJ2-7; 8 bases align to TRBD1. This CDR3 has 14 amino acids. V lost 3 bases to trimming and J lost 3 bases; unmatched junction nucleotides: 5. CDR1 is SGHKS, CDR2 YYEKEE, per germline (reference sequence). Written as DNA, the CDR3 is TGTGCCAGCAGCTCCCGGGACAGGTACTACGAGCAGTACTTC. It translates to CASSSRDRYYEQYF.

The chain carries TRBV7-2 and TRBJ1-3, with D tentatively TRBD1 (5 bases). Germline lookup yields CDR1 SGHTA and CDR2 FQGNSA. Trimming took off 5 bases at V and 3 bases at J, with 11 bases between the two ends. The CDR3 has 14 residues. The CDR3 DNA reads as TGTGCCAGCAGCAGACAGTCTTATGGAAACACCATATATTTT. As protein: CASSRQSYGNTIYF.

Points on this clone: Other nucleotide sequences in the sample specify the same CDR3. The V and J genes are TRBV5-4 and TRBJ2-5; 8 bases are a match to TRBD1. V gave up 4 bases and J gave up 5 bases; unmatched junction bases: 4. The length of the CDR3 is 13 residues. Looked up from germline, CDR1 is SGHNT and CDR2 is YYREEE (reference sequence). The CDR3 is CASSLGQEETQYF. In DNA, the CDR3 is TGTGCCAGCAGCCTGGGACAGGAGGAGACCCAGTACTTC.

The DNA of the CDR3 is TGCGCCAGCAGCTTGATAACAAACACCGGGGAGCTGTTTTTT. Its protein is CASSLITNTGELFF. J is TRBJ2-2 and V is TRBV5-1; D remains ambiguous. Germline CDR1 SGHRS, CDR2 YFSETQ. The CDR3 totals 14 residues. The V end was cut by 1 base, the J end by 2 bases, with 6 bases between.